This T cell receptor (beta chain) was profiled in a study of T cell responses to AZD1222 COVID-19 vaccine. For the study at large: Second-dose intervals of approximately 4 or approximately 12 weeks were pooled.

The CDR3 has 15 residues. V trimming: 5 bases; J trimming: 5 bases; junction bases outside the gene matches: 10. In germline, CDR1 is SGHTA, CDR2 FQGNSA. Measured with immunoSEQ multiplex PCR; TCRdb has only the in-frame clones, and not every one. The data hold some 110,000 clones, with approximately 91% observed a single time. A note on this clone: Its target is not known.

Study-wide results and caveats: Spike as a whole was targeted by vaccine-associated CD4 TCRs, dominant at 160-218 and 743-854. Clonal diversity was possibly underestimated, and the donors were mostly white British, with more females. Among those given AZD1222, only 5 to 7 were seropositive at baseline.

The sequence was obtained from an adult in good health. Specimen: peripheral blood, collected on day 0 of AZD1222 vaccination. J is TRBJ2-7 and V is TRBV7-2, with 9 bases that match TRBD2. The CDR3 DNA follows: TGTGCCAGCAGCGCGAGCGGGGGGACTACCGACGAGCAGTACTTC. Translating it yields CASSASGGTTDEQYF.